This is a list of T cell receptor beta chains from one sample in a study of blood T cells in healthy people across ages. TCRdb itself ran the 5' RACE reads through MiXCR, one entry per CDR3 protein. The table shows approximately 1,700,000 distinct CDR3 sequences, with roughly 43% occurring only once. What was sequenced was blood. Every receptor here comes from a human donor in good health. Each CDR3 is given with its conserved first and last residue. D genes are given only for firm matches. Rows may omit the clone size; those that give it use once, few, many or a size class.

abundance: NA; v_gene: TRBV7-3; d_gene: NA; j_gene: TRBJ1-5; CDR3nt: TGTGCCAGATCACGACAGCCCCAGCATTTT; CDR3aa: CARSRQPQHF
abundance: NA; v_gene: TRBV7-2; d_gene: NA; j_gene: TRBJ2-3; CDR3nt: TGCGCCAGCAGCTTCCGGGGATCGGATACGCAGTATTTT; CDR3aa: CASSFRGSDTQYF
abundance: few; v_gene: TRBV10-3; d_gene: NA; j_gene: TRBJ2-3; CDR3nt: TGTGCCATCAGTGAGTCGAGAGCGTTTACGAGCACAGATACGCAGTATTTT; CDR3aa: CAISESRAFTSTDTQYF
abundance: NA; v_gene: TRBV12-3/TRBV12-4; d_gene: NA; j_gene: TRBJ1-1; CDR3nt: TGTGCCAGCAGATATTTGACAGTCCTGGCTTTCTTT; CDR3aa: CASRYLTVLAFF
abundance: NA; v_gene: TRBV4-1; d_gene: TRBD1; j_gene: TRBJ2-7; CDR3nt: TGCGCCAGCAGCCAAGATTTTCGGACAGGGGAGTGGTACGAGCAGTACTTC; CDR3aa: CASSQDFRTGEWYEQYF
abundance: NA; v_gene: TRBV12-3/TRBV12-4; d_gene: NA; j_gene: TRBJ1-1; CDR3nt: TGTGCCAACAGCCCGACAGTGAACACTGAAGCTTTCTTT; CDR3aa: CANSPTVNTEAFF
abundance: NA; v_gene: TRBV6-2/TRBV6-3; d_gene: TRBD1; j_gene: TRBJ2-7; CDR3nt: TGTGCCAGCAAACCGGACAGGGCATACGAGCAGTACTTC; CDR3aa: CASKPDRAYEQYF
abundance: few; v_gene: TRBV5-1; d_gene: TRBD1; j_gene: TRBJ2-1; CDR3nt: TGCGCCAGCAGCTTACAGGGGGCTGGCAACAATGAGCAGTTCTTC; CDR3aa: CASSLQGAGNNEQFF
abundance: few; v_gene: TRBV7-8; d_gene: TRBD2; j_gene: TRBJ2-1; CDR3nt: TGTGCCAGCAGCCCTATGGGACTAGCGGGGGTGAGCTCCTACAATGAGCAGTTCTTC; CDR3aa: CASSPMGLAGVSSYNEQFF
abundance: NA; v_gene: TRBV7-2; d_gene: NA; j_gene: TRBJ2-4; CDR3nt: TGTGCCAGCAGCTTAATTGCCGGGGCCTTAAATCGCGATGAGCAGTACTTC; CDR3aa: CASSLIAGALNRDEQYF
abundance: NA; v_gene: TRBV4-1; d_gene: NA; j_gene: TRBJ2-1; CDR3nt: TGCGCCAGCAGCCAACCCTCGGCAGGCAGGGGGGAACTGTTCTTC; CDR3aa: CASSQPSAGRGELFF
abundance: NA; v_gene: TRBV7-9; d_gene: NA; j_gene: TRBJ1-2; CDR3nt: TGTGCCAACAGCTTAGGCCCGCGCTGGGGCTACACCTTC; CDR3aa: CANSLGPRWGYTF
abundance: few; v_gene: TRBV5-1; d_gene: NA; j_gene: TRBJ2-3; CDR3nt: TGCGCCAGCAGCTTGACCGGCAACACACTAACAGATACGCAGTATTTT; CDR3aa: CASSLTGNTLTDTQYF
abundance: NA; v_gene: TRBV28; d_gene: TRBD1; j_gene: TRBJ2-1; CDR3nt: TGTGCCAGCAGTTTCTCCGTGGGGACAGGGTACAAGAATGAGCAGTTCTTC; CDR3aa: CASSFSVGTGYKNEQFF
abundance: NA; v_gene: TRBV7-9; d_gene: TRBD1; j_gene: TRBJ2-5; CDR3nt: TGTGCCAGCCGCAGTTACAGGGGCCAAGAGGCCCAGTACTTC; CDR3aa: CASRSYRGQEAQYF
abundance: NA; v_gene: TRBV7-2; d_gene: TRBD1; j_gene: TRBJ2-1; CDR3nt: TGTGCCAGCAGCTTTATAACAGGGGCCCCCAGACAAGAGACCCAGTTCTTC; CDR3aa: CASSFITGAPRQETQFF
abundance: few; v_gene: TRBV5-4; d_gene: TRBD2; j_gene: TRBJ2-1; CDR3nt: TGTGCCAGCAGCTTGAAGCGGGGGGGCGATAATGAGCAGTTCTTC; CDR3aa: CASSLKRGGDNEQFF
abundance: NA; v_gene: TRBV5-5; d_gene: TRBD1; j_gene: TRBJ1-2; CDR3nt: TGTACCAGCAGCTTGAGGCCGGGACAGAACTATGGCTACACCTTC; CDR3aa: CTSSLRPGQNYGYTF
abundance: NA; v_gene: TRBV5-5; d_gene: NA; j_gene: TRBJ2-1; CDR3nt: TGTGCCAGCAGCTTGATCGGGACCGGGGGCTACAATGAGCAGTTCTTC; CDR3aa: CASSLIGTGGYNEQFF
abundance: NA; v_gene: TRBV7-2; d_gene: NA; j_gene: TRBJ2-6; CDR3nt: TGTGCCAGCAGCCGGACTACTGGGGCCAACGTCCTGACTTTC; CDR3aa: CASSRTTGANVLTF
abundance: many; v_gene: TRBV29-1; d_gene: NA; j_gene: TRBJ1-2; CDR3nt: TGCAGCGTTGAAGATTGGGGGGACGGCTACACCTTC; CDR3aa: CSVEDWGDGYTF
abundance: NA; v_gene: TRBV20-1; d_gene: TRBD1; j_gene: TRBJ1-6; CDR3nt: TGCAGTGCTAGAGATACTAGGACAGGGGTTGGACCCCTCCACTTT; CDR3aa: CSARDTRTGVGPLHF
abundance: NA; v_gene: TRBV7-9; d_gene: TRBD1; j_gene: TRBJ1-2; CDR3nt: TGTGCCAGCAGCCTACAGGGGCCGCACCATGGCTACACCTTC; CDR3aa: CASSLQGPHHGYTF
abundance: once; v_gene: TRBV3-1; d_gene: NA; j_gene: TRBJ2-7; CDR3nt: TGTGCCAGCAGCCAAGGTCAGGGTGATAGCGAGCAGTACTTC; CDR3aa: CASSQGQGDSEQYF
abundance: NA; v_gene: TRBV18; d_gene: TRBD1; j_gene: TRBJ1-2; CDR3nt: TGTGCCAGCTCACCAGAACAGGGGACCACGTCTGGCGGCTACACCTTC; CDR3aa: CASSPEQGTTSGGYTF
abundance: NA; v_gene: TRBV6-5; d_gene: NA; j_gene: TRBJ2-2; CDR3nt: TGTGCCAGCAGTTACTCTGGGAGGTCCGGGGAGCTGTTTTTT; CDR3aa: CASSYSGRSGELFF
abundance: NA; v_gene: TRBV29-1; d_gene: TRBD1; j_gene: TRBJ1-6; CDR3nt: TGCAGTGCGAAGACAGGGGATAATTCACCCCTCCACTTT; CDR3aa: CSAKTGDNSPLHF
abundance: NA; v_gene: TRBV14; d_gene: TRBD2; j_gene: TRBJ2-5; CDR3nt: TGTGCCAGCAGCCAACCGGGCCCGGGACTATCATTCCAGGAGACCCAGTACTTC; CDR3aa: CASSQPGPGLSFQETQYF
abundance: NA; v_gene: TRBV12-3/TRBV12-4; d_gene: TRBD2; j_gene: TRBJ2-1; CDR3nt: TGTGCCAGCAGTTTATTTCAGGGAGGGGAGACCCAGTTCTTC; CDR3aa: CASSLFQGGETQFF
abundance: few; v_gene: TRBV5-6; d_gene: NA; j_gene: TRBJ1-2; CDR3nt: TGTGCCAGCAGCCCGGACAGAGGTAACTATGGTACCGGGAGCTACACCTTC; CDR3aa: CASSPDRGNYGTGSYTF
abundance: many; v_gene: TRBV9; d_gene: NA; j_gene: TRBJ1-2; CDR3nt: TGTGCCAGCAGCGTATATCAGGGAGCCTACACCTTC; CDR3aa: CASSVYQGAYTF
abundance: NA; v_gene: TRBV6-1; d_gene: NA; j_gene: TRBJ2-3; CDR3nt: TGTGCCAGCAGTGAAGCTCCTTCCTACCGCGGGGGCCAGAGCACAGATACGCAGTATTTT; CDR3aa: CASSEAPSYRGGQSTDTQYF
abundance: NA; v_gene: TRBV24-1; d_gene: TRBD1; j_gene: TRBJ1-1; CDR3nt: TGTGCCACCAGTGATCCGGGACAGGGGGCCACTGAAGCTTTCTTT; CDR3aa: CATSDPGQGATEAFF
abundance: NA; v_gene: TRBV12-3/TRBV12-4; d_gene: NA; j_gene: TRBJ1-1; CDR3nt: TGTGCCAGCAGCCACCCAGGGTCGTACACTGAAGCTTTCTTT; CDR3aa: CASSHPGSYTEAFF
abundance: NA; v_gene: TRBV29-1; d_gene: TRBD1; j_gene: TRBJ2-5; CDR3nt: TGCAGCGTTGACGGACAGGGTGAGGAAGAGACCCAGTACTTC; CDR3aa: CSVDGQGEEETQYF
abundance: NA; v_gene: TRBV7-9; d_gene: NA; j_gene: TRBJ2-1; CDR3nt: TGTGCCAGCAGCCCGCCCATAGGAGGGCTTTATTTGGAGCAGTTCTTC; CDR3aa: CASSPPIGGLYLEQFF
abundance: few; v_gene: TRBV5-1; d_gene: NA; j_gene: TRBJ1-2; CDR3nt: TGCGCCAGCAGCCTGGAAGGCACCAATGGCTACACCTTC; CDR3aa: CASSLEGTNGYTF
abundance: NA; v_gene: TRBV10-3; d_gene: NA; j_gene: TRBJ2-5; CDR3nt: TGTGCCATCAGTTCGTCGGACACCCAGTACCAAGAGGCCCAGTACTTC; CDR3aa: CAISSSDTQYQEAQYF
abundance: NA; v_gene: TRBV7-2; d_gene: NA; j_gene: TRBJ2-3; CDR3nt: TGTGCCAGCAGGTACAGGGTCGTCACAGATACGCAGTATTTT; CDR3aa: CASRYRVVTDTQYF
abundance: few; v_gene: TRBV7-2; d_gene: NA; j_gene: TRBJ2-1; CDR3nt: TGTGCCAGCAGCTTAGCGCTGGCCCCCGATGAGCAGTTCTTC; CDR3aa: CASSLALAPDEQFF
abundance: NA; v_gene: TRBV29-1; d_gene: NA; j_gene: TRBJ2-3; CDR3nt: TGCAGCGTTGAAGCCCGTTTGGCCACAGATACGCAGTATTTT; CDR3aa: CSVEARLATDTQYF
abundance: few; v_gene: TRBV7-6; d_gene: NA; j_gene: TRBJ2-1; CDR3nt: TGTGCCAGCAGCCAAGCGTCCAGCCCCCATTTCGATGAGCAGTTCTTC; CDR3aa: CASSQASSPHFDEQFF